This T cell receptor (beta chain) emerged from a study of cytomegalovirus exposure and HLA in healthy donors. The study's findings and limits: Per published accounts, TCR beta sequences correctly predicted the HLA-A and HLA-B alleles of most subjects.

This clone came up a few times. Its matching antigen is unknown. Use of 60 Vbeta and 13 Jbeta primers characterized the PCR. Here immunoSEQ multiplex PCR was the method, and the copy in TCRdb shows in-frame clones only, minus some. Here the sample spans about 130,000 clones, over 70% being singletons. The source is a woman aged 40 to 50 in good health and CMV-seronegative. What was sequenced was PBMCs.

CDR3 nucleotides: TGTGCCAGCAGCTACCTTCCGCGGTACGAGCAGTACTTC. It specifies CASSYLPRYEQYF. The rearrangement uses TRBV6-5 and TRBJ2-7; no firm D call. The V end lost 6 bases, the J end lost 4 bases, and 13 bases lay between the germline ends. This CDR3 contains 13 residues. CDR1 and CDR2 (germline): MNHEY, SVGAGI.